Described below is a single T cell receptor beta chain sequence and its context. The ends were cut back, 0 bases at V and 3 bases at J, with 13 bases in the middle. The germline CDR1 and CDR2 sequences are SGDLS and YYNGEE. The CDR3 is 15 amino acids. This sample was taken from a study of T cell changes during pregnancy in multiple sclerosis. The table came from immunoSEQ multiplex PCR; TCRdb's copy has only in-frame clones and leaves some out. The sample carries 50,000 to 65,000 clones, under 95% recorded once. This clonotype originated in a female donor with multiple sclerosis, enrolled in a pregnancy study. The V and J genes are TRBV9 and TRBJ2-7, with D possibly TRBD2 on 6 matching bases. Sample: CD8+ T cells from peripheral blood mononuclear cells, taken in the second trimester of pregnancy. CDR3 loop: CASSVATGLGYEQYF. The CDR3 DNA follows: TGTGCCAGCAGCGTAGCTACGGGACTGGGCTACGAGCAGTACTTC.